The 8 T cell receptor beta chains reported below all come from one sample, sequenced in a study of T cell repertoires in MIS-A myocarditis. The assay was immunoSEQ multiplex PCR, and TCRdb's table has in-frame clones only and misses some. There are roughly 12,000 clones in the sample; approximately 83% occur only once, and over 25% lies in the top ten. The specimen was right ventricle heart tissue obtained at autopsy. Receptor source: a man younger than 30 with fulminant myocarditis from multisystem inflammatory syndrome in adults (MIS-A) after COVID-19.

V is TRBV30 and J is TRBJ1-5; D gene unclear. The germline gives CDR1 GTSNPN, CDR2 SVGIG (reference sequence). The CDR3 spans 14 residues. The V gene lost 3 bases and the J gene lost 5 bases, with 14 bases spanning the gap. Here the CDR3 reads CAWSGPIPDQPQHF. CDR3 coding DNA: TGTGCCTGGAGCGGCCCTATCCCGGATCAGCCCCAGCATTTT.

V usage is TRBV14 and J usage is TRBJ2-7, with 8 bases matching TRBD2. This CDR3 comprises 13 residues. V was clipped by 4 bases and J by 6 bases; unmatched bases: 5. CDR1 and CDR2 from the germline V gene are SGHDN and FVKESK. CDR3: CASSPTRGGEQYF. CDR3 DNA sequence: TGTGCCAGCAGCCCAACTCGGGGGGGCGAGCAGTACTTC.

V is TRBV5-4 and J is TRBJ2-7; 9 bases map to TRBD1. The CDR3 has 14 amino acids. CDR1 SGHNT and CDR2 YYREEE come from the germline V gene (reference sequence). V lost 3 bases and J lost 2; bases outside the gene matches: 3. The CDR3 sequence: CASSYDRGTYEQYF. The CDR3 DNA is TGTGCCAGCAGCTACGACAGGGGGACCTACGAGCAGTACTTC. Variable domain in full (rest from reference TRBV5-4 and TRBJ2-7): ETGVTQSPTHLIKTRGQQVTLRCSSQSGHNTVSWYQQALGQGPQFIFQYYREEENGRGNFPPRFSGLQFPNYSSELNVNALELDDSALYLCASSYDRGTYEQYFGPGTRLTVT.

CDR3 protein: CASSRDRGLADEQYF. The CDR3 coding sequence is TGTGCCAGCAGCCGTGACAGGGGGCTAGCGGACGAGCAGTACTTC. J is TRBJ2-7 and V is TRBV3-1 (or the pseudogene TRBV3-2), with TRBD1 matching 10 bases. This CDR3 spans 15 amino acids. Per the germline V gene, CDR1 is LGHDT and CDR2 is YNNKEL (reference sequence). J was trimmed by 5 bases and V by 4 bases; bases with no gene match: 8.

J is TRBJ2-7 and V is TRBV28; no clear D gene. CDR3 length: 11 residues. Germline V gives CDR1 MDHEN, CDR2 SYDVKM. Deletions cut 6 bases from V and 2 bases from J, with 5 bases between. The CDR3 DNA reads TGTGCCAGCAGCCGACCCTACGAGCAGTACTTC. Its protein product is CASSRPYEQYF.

Note on this clone: Other DNA sequences in the sample encode the same CDR3. The CDR3 bases are TGTGCCAGCAGCCCCGGACTGGCCCCCGGGGAGCTGTTTTTT. This codes for CASSPGLAPGELFF. The rearrangement uses TRBV9 and TRBJ2-2, with D tentatively TRBD2 (5 bases). In germline, CDR1 is SGDLS, CDR2 YYNGEE. The CDR3 contains 14 residues. The V and J ends lost 4 bases and 6 bases respectively, with 13 bases between them.

DNA for the CDR3: TGCGCCAGCAGCCAAGAAAAAGGGTCTTCAGGGATTTCCTACGAGCAGTACTTC. Amino acids: CASSQEKGSSGISYEQYF. The chain uses TRBV4-3 and TRBJ2-7, with D possibly matching TRBD1 (5 bases). The V end was cut by 0 bases, the J end by 1 base, with 19 bases between. The germline V gene has CDR1 LGHNA and CDR2 YSLEER. The CDR3 length is 18 residues.

This chain uses TRBV30 with TRBJ1-5; D call uncertain. Trimming pared 4 bases from V and 4 bases from J, leaving 23 bases between. This CDR3 has 17 amino acids. Germline V gene lookup returns CDR1 GTSNPN and CDR2 SVGIG (reference sequence). CDR3 sequence: CAWNSQRLGIGNQPQHF. DNA for the CDR3: TGTGCCTGGAACAGTCAACGACTGGGGATTGGAAATCAGCCCCAGCATTTT.